These T cell receptor beta chains were read from a single sample in a study of CD8 T cells in ankylosing spondylitis. A single record per CDR3 protein comes from TCRdb applying MiXCR to the 5' RACE reads. The data show approximately 290,000 distinct CDR3 sequences, less than 25% seen once. Material: blood, either unsorted or a sorted T cell fraction (not recorded which). These receptors all come from a female donor with ankylosing spondylitis or in good health (not recorded which). CDR3s include the opening cysteine and the closing phenylalanine or tryptophan. The order of the fields is J gene, V gene, clone size, CDR3 length, D gene, CDR3 protein, CDR3 DNA. D genes are given only for firm matches. Size tells how often a clone was seen (once, few, many) or the class of an expanded clone, and some rows leave it out.

j_gene: TRBJ2-1; v_gene: TRBV20-1; abundance: -; len: 15; d_gene: TRBD2; CDR3aa: CSAPRRAGGVNEQFF; CDR3nt: TGCAGTGCTCCCAGGAGAGCGGGGGGGGTCAATGAGCAGTTCTTC
j_gene: TRBJ2-5; v_gene: TRBV20-1; abundance: few; len: 12; d_gene: TRBD2; CDR3aa: CSAKREGETQYF; CDR3nt: TGCAGTGCGAAGCGGGAGGGCGAGACCCAGTACTTC
j_gene: TRBJ1-1; v_gene: TRBV14; abundance: -; len: 14; d_gene: -; CDR3aa: CASSQVETLTEAFF; CDR3nt: TGTGCCAGCAGCCAAGTTGAAACCCTCACTGAAGCTTTCTTT
j_gene: TRBJ2-7; v_gene: TRBV12-3/TRBV12-4; abundance: -; len: 12; d_gene: -; CDR3aa: CASSLAGGEQYF; CDR3nt: TGTGCCAGCAGTTTAGCGGGAGGCGAGCAGTACTTC
j_gene: TRBJ2-3; v_gene: TRBV4-3; abundance: few; len: 14; d_gene: -; CDR3aa: CASSQEGWTDTQYF; CDR3nt: TGCGCCAGCAGCCAGGAGGGATGGACAGATACGCAGTATTTT
j_gene: TRBJ2-1; v_gene: TRBV7-9; abundance: -; len: 16; d_gene: -; CDR3aa: CASSFETAAFYNEQFF; CDR3nt: TGTGCCAGCAGCTTTGAAACTGCAGCTTTCTACAATGAGCAGTTCTTC
j_gene: TRBJ2-1; v_gene: TRBV7-2; abundance: few; len: 13; d_gene: -; CDR3aa: CASSLESAREQFF; CDR3nt: TGTGCCAGCAGCTTAGAGTCGGCAAGGGAGCAGTTCTTC
j_gene: TRBJ1-2; v_gene: TRBV12-3/TRBV12-4; abundance: few; len: 16; d_gene: TRBD1; CDR3aa: CASGRTGGFTDYGYTF; CDR3nt: TGTGCCAGCGGAAGGACAGGGGGGTTTACTGACTATGGCTACACCTTC
j_gene: TRBJ2-5; v_gene: TRBV12-3/TRBV12-4; abundance: -; len: 13; d_gene: -; CDR3aa: CASSFGYLETQYF; CDR3nt: TGTGCCAGCAGTTTTGGTTACTTAGAGACCCAGTACTTC
j_gene: TRBJ2-3; v_gene: TRBV5-1; abundance: few; len: 17; d_gene: -; CDR3aa: CASSLEYRANVGDTQYF; CDR3nt: TGCGCCAGCAGCTTGGAATACAGGGCCAACGTGGGAGATACGCAGTATTTT
j_gene: TRBJ2-3; v_gene: TRBV24-1; abundance: -; len: 16; d_gene: TRBD2; CDR3aa: CATSDRAGGSTDTQYF; CDR3nt: TGTGCCACCAGTGATCGAGCGGGGGGAAGCACAGATACGCAGTATTTT
j_gene: TRBJ2-1; v_gene: TRBV20-1; abundance: many; len: 15; d_gene: TRBD1; CDR3aa: CSARDHRGEPNEQFF; CDR3nt: TGCAGTGCTAGAGATCACAGGGGGGAACCAAATGAGCAGTTCTTC
j_gene: TRBJ2-5; v_gene: TRBV3-1; abundance: few; len: 14; d_gene: -; CDR3aa: CASSQNPGEETQYF; CDR3nt: TGTGCCAGCAGCCAAAACCCAGGAGAAGAGACCCAGTACTTC
j_gene: TRBJ1-2; v_gene: TRBV2; abundance: -; len: 13; d_gene: -; CDR3aa: CASSEAPTFGYTF; CDR3nt: TGTGCCAGCAGTGAAGCGCCGACGTTTGGCTACACCTTC
j_gene: TRBJ2-1; v_gene: TRBV9; abundance: few; len: 14; d_gene: -; CDR3aa: CASSPGPDYNEQFF; CDR3nt: TGTGCCAGCAGCCCGGGACCTGACTACAATGAGCAGTTCTTC
j_gene: TRBJ2-1; v_gene: TRBV9; abundance: few; len: 13; d_gene: -; CDR3aa: CASSSSSRSEQFF; CDR3nt: TGTGCCAGCAGCTCAAGTAGTAGGAGTGAGCAGTTCTTC
j_gene: TRBJ1-2; v_gene: TRBV12-3/TRBV12-4; abundance: many; len: 12; d_gene: -; CDR3aa: CASSFRLGGYTF; CDR3nt: TGTGCCAGCAGTTTTCGGCTTGGCGGCTACACCTTC
j_gene: TRBJ2-2; v_gene: TRBV5-1; abundance: -; len: 13; d_gene: -; CDR3aa: CASSLGQPGELFF; CDR3nt: TGCGCCAGCAGCTTGGGCCAGCCCGGGGAGCTGTTTTTT
j_gene: TRBJ2-7; v_gene: TRBV5-1; abundance: many; len: 14; d_gene: TRBD2; CDR3aa: CASTDIASGYEQYF; CDR3nt: TGCGCCAGCACCGACATCGCTAGCGGCTACGAGCAGTACTTC
j_gene: TRBJ2-1; v_gene: TRBV6-5; abundance: many; len: 14; d_gene: -; CDR3aa: CASSYSRSYNEQFF; CDR3nt: TGTGCCAGCAGTTACTCACGCTCCTACAATGAGCAGTTCTTC
j_gene: TRBJ1-5; v_gene: TRBV10-2; abundance: -; len: 12; d_gene: -; CDR3aa: CASSDFNQPQHF; CDR3nt: TGCGCCAGCAGTGATTTCAATCAGCCCCAGCATTTT
j_gene: TRBJ1-5; v_gene: TRBV18; abundance: -; len: 15; d_gene: -; CDR3aa: CASSPTGHSNQPQHF; CDR3nt: TGTGCCAGCTCACCAACAGGCCATAGCAATCAGCCCCAGCATTTT
j_gene: TRBJ2-7; v_gene: TRBV7-8; abundance: -; len: 14; d_gene: -; CDR3aa: CASSPNDGENEQYF; CDR3nt: TGTGCCAGCAGCCCCAACGACGGTGAGAACGAGCAGTACTTC
j_gene: TRBJ2-7; v_gene: TRBV7-2; abundance: -; len: 16; d_gene: TRBD2; CDR3aa: CASSLESSSGTYEQYF; CDR3nt: TGTGCCAGCAGCTTAGAAAGCTCTAGCGGAACCTACGAGCAGTACTTC
j_gene: TRBJ2-3; v_gene: TRBV15; abundance: -; len: 14; d_gene: TRBD2; CDR3aa: CATSRGTSTDMQYF; CDR3nt: TGTGCCACCAGCCGCGGGACTAGCACAGATATGCAGTATTTT
j_gene: TRBJ2-5; v_gene: TRBV18; abundance: -; len: 14; d_gene: TRBD2; CDR3aa: CASSPSGNQETQYF; CDR3nt: TGTGCCAGCTCACCTAGCGGGAACCAAGAGACCCAGTACTTC
j_gene: TRBJ2-5; v_gene: TRBV5-1; abundance: -; len: 13; d_gene: -; CDR3aa: CASSPQGWETQYF; CDR3nt: TGCGCCAGCAGCCCACAGGGATGGGAGACCCAGTACTTC
j_gene: TRBJ2-7; v_gene: TRBV5-1; abundance: -; len: 16; d_gene: -; CDR3aa: CASSLEGAGGAYEQYF; CDR3nt: TGCGCCAGCAGCTTGGAAGGGGCAGGGGGGGCCTACGAGCAGTACTTC
j_gene: TRBJ2-1; v_gene: TRBV6-1; abundance: few; len: 13; d_gene: TRBD1; CDR3aa: CASNPLPGQEQFF; CDR3nt: TGTGCCAGCAACCCACTACCGGGACAGGAGCAGTTCTTC
j_gene: TRBJ2-1; v_gene: TRBV5-1; abundance: -; len: 14; d_gene: TRBD1; CDR3aa: CASSLVGQVNEQFF; CDR3nt: TGCGCCAGCAGCTTGGTGGGACAGGTCAATGAGCAGTTCTTC
j_gene: TRBJ2-3; v_gene: TRBV20-1; abundance: few; len: 16; d_gene: TRBD2; CDR3aa: CSAGSGLAGVADTQYF; CDR3nt: TGCAGTGCTGGATCGGGACTAGCGGGAGTGGCAGATACGCAGTATTTT
j_gene: TRBJ1-2; v_gene: TRBV7-2; abundance: -; len: 13; d_gene: -; CDR3aa: CASSLKGSLGYTF; CDR3nt: TGTGCCAGCAGCTTGAAGGGGTCCCTTGGCTACACCTTC
j_gene: TRBJ2-7; v_gene: TRBV20-1; abundance: many; len: 13; d_gene: TRBD1; CDR3aa: CSASIGQDYEQYF; CDR3nt: TGCAGTGCCTCGATTGGACAGGACTACGAGCAGTACTTC
j_gene: TRBJ2-7; v_gene: TRBV28; abundance: few; len: 14; d_gene: TRBD2; CDR3aa: CASNSREASYEQYF; CDR3nt: TGTGCCAGCAATTCTCGGGAGGCCTCCTACGAGCAGTACTTC
j_gene: TRBJ2-1; v_gene: TRBV20-1; abundance: many; len: 16; d_gene: TRBD2; CDR3aa: CSAESSGYSSYNEQFF; CDR3nt: TGCAGCGCGGAGTCTAGCGGGTACAGCTCCTACAATGAGCAGTTCTTC
j_gene: TRBJ1-1; v_gene: TRBV6-2/TRBV6-3; abundance: -; len: 16; d_gene: -; CDR3aa: CASSYSDGAGNTEAFF; CDR3nt: TGTGCCAGCAGTTACTCGGACGGGGCCGGGAACACTGAAGCTTTCTTT
j_gene: TRBJ2-1; v_gene: TRBV4-3; abundance: few; len: 13; d_gene: -; CDR3aa: CASSQGARDEQFF; CDR3nt: TGCGCCAGCAGCCAGGGTGCTAGAGATGAGCAGTTCTTC